The 19 T cell receptor beta chains given below trace back to one sample, sequenced in a study of blood T cell repertoires in COVID-19. Clones were sequenced by immunoSEQ multiplex PCR, and TCRdb holds only the in-frame ones, with some missing. The sample holds fewer than 250,000 clones; about 86% are singletons and the top ten take about 2.2%. Material: peripheral blood. These receptors originate from a woman aged 45-59 years with acute or convalescent COVID-19.

This chain joins TRBV5-1 and TRBJ2-4; D perhaps matches TRBD1 (5 bases). In germline, CDR1 is SGHRS, CDR2 YFSETQ. V shed 0 bases and J shed 6 bases, with 16 bases lying between them. This CDR3 contains 16 residues. The CDR3 loop reads CASSLELKGRGNIQYF. The CDR3 DNA follows: TGCGCCAGCAGCTTGGAACTCAAGGGAAGGGGAAACATTCAGTACTTC.

The gene calls are TRBV4-3 and TRBJ2-6; D is unclear. With 0 bases removed from V and 0 bases from J, the gap between germline ends came to 3 bases. The length of the CDR3 is 15 residues. Looked up from germline, CDR1 is LGHNA and CDR2 is YSLEER. The CDR3 spells CASSQDSSGANVLTF. As DNA, the CDR3 is TGCGCCAGCAGCCAAGACAGCTCTGGGGCCAACGTCCTGACTTTC.

The V call is TRBV19, the J call TRBJ1-3, with D unclear. The CDR3 loop spans 13 amino acids. CDR1 is LNHDA, CDR2 SQIVND, per germline (reference sequence). Trimming removed 9 bases at V and 2 bases at J, with 11 bases between. The CDR3, as DNA: TGTGCCAGCCGGGTTCTGGCTGGAAACACCATATATTTT. Its translation: CASRVLAGNTIYF.

The chain joins TRBV23-1 to TRBJ1-4; D is possibly TRBD1 (5 bases). TRBV23-1 is annotated as an ORF whose role is uncertain. The CDR3 has 14 residues. V was cut by 0 bases and J by 8 bases, with 10 bases left in between. The CDR3 loop reads CASSQSQGREKLFF. CDR3 in DNA: TGCGCCAGCAGTCAATCCCAGGGTCGGGAAAAACTGTTTTTT.

The chain combines TRBV6-2 or TRBV6-3 with TRBJ2-5; the D gene is possibly TRBD2 (6 bases). The CDR3 spans 12 residues. The germline V and J ends were trimmed by 7 bases and 5 bases, with 11 bases remaining between them. Germline CDR1 reads MNHEY; CDR2 reads SVGEGT. The CDR3: CASTPRGETQYF. DNA of the CDR3: TGTGCCAGCACCCCTCGGGGGGAGACCCAGTACTTC.

This clone was detected a few times. The DNA of the CDR3 is TGTGCCACCGCAAACTGGAGCGATGAGCAGTTCTTC. Its protein is CATANWSDEQFF. This chain connects TRBV2 to TRBJ2-1; D gene uncertain. CDR1 is SNHLY and CDR2 is FYNNEI in the germline V gene. This CDR3 spans 12 amino acids. Trimming left V 10 bases short and J 8 bases short, with 15 bases between.

This clone was seen a few times. The V call is TRBV6-6, the J call TRBJ2-5; TRBD1 aligns across 7 bases. Trimming at V came to 5 bases and at J to 1 base, leaving 4 bases not matched to a gene. CDR1 MNHNY and CDR2 SVGAGI come from the germline V gene (reference sequence). The CDR3 totals 14 residues. The DNA of the CDR3 is TGTGCCAGCAGTCAGGGGGACATCCAAGAGACCCAGTACTTC. Translating it yields CASSQGDIQETQYF.

The V gene is TRBV7-2, the J gene TRBJ2-2; D uncertain. The CDR3 is 13 amino acids. V was shortened by 5 bases and J by 7 bases, with 11 bases between the two germline ends. Germline values: CDR1 SGHTA, CDR2 FQGNSA. CDR3 loop: CASSTRRLGELFF. DNA of the CDR3: TGTGCCAGCAGCACGAGAAGACTCGGGGAGCTGTTTTTT.

This clone is a singleton in its sample. CDR3 region: CASSLSAGVGETQYF. The CDR3 nucleotides are TGTGCCAGCAGCTTGTCAGCGGGGGTCGGGGAGACCCAGTACTTC. The gene calls are TRBV5-6 and TRBJ2-5, with 8 bases lining up with TRBD2. Looked up from germline, CDR1 is SGHDT and CDR2 is YYEEEE. The CDR3 runs to 15 residues. V was pared by 1 base and J by 5 bases, with 7 bases of the junction left unmatched.

The rearrangement joins TRBV24-1 to TRBJ2-7; 7 bases align to TRBD1. The CDR3 extends over 14 amino acids. V lost 5 bases and J lost 1; bases outside the gene matches: 4. The germline V gene encodes CDR1 KGHDR and CDR2 SFDVKD. The CDR3 reads CATSAPGQSYEQYF. The CDR3 DNA follows: TGTGCCACCAGTGCCCCGGGACAGTCCTACGAGCAGTACTTC.

The rearrangement links TRBV11-3 to TRBJ2-1; TRBD2 matches 8 bases. Per germline, CDR1 SGHNT and CDR2 YENEEA. J was trimmed by 10 bases and V by 1 base; bases with no gene match: 15. The CDR3 runs 17 residues. The CDR3 protein is CASSLVRGGLPWDEQFF. The CDR3 nucleotides are TGTGCCAGCAGCTTAGTTCGGGGGGGGCTCCCCTGGGACGAGCAGTTCTTC.

The rearrangement uses TRBV10-3 and TRBJ2-2; TRBD1 might be the D (6 bases). V was pared by 10 bases and J by 5 bases, with 11 bases between. The CDR3 sequence is 12 residues long. The germline V gene encodes CDR1 ENHRY and CDR2 SYGVKD. As DNA, the CDR3 is TGTGCCACCTTAGGGGGAACCGGGGAGCTGTTTTTT. The encoded protein is CATLGGTGELFF.

The chain has TRBV28 and TRBJ1-4, with D possibly TRBD1 on 5 matching bases. Germline V gene sequence: CDR1 MDHEN, CDR2 SYDVKM. V gave up 1 base and J gave up 8 bases, with 14 bases separating them. This CDR3 contains 15 residues. CDR3 coding DNA: TGTGCCAGCAGTTTATCCCAGGGCCGCTGGGAAAAACTGTTTTTT. Its translation is CASSLSQGRWEKLFF.

V gene TRBV4-1 combines with J gene TRBJ2-1; D not resolved. This CDR3 is built from 17 residues. Trimming cost V 0 bases and J 0 bases, with 12 bases left between them. Germline lookup yields CDR1 MGHRA and CDR2 YSYEKL. The CDR3 region has the DNA TGCGCCAGCAGCCAAGATTCATGGCGGCACTCCTACAATGAGCAGTTCTTC. It codes for CASSQDSWRHSYNEQFF.

The V call is TRBV6-6, the J call TRBJ2-3; 9 positions match TRBD2. J gave up 6 bases and V 6 bases, and 1 base lay outside the gene matches. Germline CDR1 and CDR2: MNHNY and SVGAGI (reference sequence). This CDR3 has 12 amino acids. CDR3 sequence: CASSGLADTQYF. Written as DNA, the CDR3 is TGTGCCAGCAGCGGACTAGCGGATACGCAGTATTTT.

The chain carries TRBV7-3 and TRBJ2-3, with TRBD2 matching over 9 bases. The CDR3 has 15 amino acids. Germline V lookup: CDR1 SGHTA, CDR2 FQGTGA. The V gene end was trimmed by 11 bases and the J gene end by 3 bases; junction bases not matched to a gene: 12. CDR3 sequence: CASAPRGGLTDTQYF. The CDR3 nucleotides read TGTGCCTCCGCCCCGCGGGGGGGCCTTACAGATACGCAGTATTTT.

This clone is a singleton in its sample. This chain connects TRBV7-3 to TRBJ2-1; D not resolved. V shed 4 bases and J shed 10 bases, with 20 bases lying between them. Germline CDR1 and CDR2: SGHTA and FQGTGA. CDR3 length: 15 residues. Here the CDR3 DNA reads TGTGCCAGCAGCTCAACGGGTCCAGGCCCCATGGAGCAGTTCTTC. Its protein is CASSSTGPGPMEQFF.

The chain employs TRBV6-5 and TRBJ1-1; no clear D gene. Trimming took 8 bases from V and 1 from J, leaving 14 bases between them. This CDR3 comprises 14 residues. CDR1 is MNHEY and CDR2 is SVGAGI in the germline V gene. Written as DNA, the CDR3 is TGTGCCAGCCTCAACCTCAGATGGAACACTGAAGCTTTCTTT. It codes for CASLNLRWNTEAFF.

V is TRBV30 and J is TRBJ1-2; 12 bases line up with TRBD1. Unmatched junction bases numbered 4, after V lost 3 bases and J lost 2 bases. CDR1 is GTSNPN, CDR2 SVGIG, per germline (reference sequence). The CDR3 runs 15 residues. CDR3: CAWSLGTGGNYGYTF. The CDR3 DNA reads TGTGCCTGGAGCCTCGGGACAGGGGGCAACTATGGCTACACCTTC.